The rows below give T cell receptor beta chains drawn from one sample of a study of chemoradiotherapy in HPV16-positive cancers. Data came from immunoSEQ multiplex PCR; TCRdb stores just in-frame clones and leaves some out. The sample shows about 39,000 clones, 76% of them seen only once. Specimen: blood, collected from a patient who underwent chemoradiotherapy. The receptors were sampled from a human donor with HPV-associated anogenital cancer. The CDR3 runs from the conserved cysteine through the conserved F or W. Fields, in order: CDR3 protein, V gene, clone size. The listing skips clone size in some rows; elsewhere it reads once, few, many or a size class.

CDR3aa: CASSLDYNQPQHF
v_gene: TRBV7-2
abundance: few

CDR3aa: CASLRDSLATEPQHF
v_gene: TRBV2
abundance: .

CDR3aa: CASSVTRSYNEQFF
v_gene: TRBV10-2
abundance: .

CDR3aa: CASSLLGSGGAREQYF
v_gene: TRBV27
abundance: few

CDR3aa: CASTPDRGGNTIYF
v_gene: TRBV6-6
abundance: .

CDR3aa: CASSLFERSPLHF
v_gene: TRBV27
abundance: few

CDR3aa: CASSLRPREGYTF
v_gene: TRBV5-4
abundance: .

CDR3aa: CASSQVGGRAEAFF
v_gene: TRBV7-8
abundance: once

CDR3aa: CASSPDGNTEAFF
v_gene: TRBV5-1
abundance: few

CDR3aa: CATGRNTGELFF
v_gene: TRBV6-4
abundance: few

CDR3aa: CASSLGGGRNGYTF
v_gene: TRBV5-1
abundance: .

CDR3aa: CASSLDGMNTEAFF
v_gene: TRBV5-1
abundance: .

CDR3aa: CASSLYHREDGYTF
v_gene: TRBV7-9
abundance: .

CDR3aa: CASSMRPFSNQPQHF
v_gene: TRBV19
abundance: .

CDR3aa: CASRAARGRNEKLFF
v_gene: TRBV7-2
abundance: .

CDR3aa: CASSQGGGALYGYTF
v_gene: TRBV5-4
abundance: .

CDR3aa: CAISESMAGGFNEQFF
v_gene: TRBV10-3
abundance: .

CDR3aa: CASSPSSQGYYGYTF
v_gene: TRBV6-5
abundance: few

CDR3aa: CASTGPSSGNTIYF
v_gene: TRBV6-5
abundance: few

CDR3aa: CASSLQQFAYEQYF
v_gene: TRBV7-2
abundance: .

CDR3aa: CASGSRSPGYTF
v_gene: TRBV19
abundance: .

CDR3aa: CASSLGQDYGYTF
v_gene: TRBV5-6
abundance: .

CDR3aa: CAISEGPGGRETQYF
v_gene: TRBV10-3
abundance: .

CDR3aa: CASSNDGSNTEAFF
v_gene: TRBV9
abundance: .

CDR3aa: CASRTGTALYGYTF
v_gene: TRBV6-1
abundance: once

CDR3aa: CASSTRQGLGDEQYF
v_gene: TRBV5-1
abundance: .

CDR3aa: CASSLEGRGGLGYTF
v_gene: TRBV5-4
abundance: .

CDR3aa: CASSLATSSHEQYF
v_gene: TRBV27
abundance: few

CDR3aa: CASSLRAGDDQPQHF
v_gene: TRBV7-8
abundance: .

CDR3aa: CASSQASGGRASGELFF
v_gene: TRBV4-3
abundance: once

CDR3aa: CASSRDRSSYEQYF
v_gene: TRBV19
abundance: .

CDR3aa: CASSLQVSYNEQFF
v_gene: TRBV5-1
abundance: .

CDR3aa: CASSLAGWGTGSGDSPLHF
v_gene: TRBV7-9
abundance: .

CDR3aa: CASSVVGTGALNTEAFF
v_gene: TRBV9
abundance: few

CDR3aa: CASSYMGPDYEQYF
v_gene: TRBV27
abundance: .

CDR3aa: CASSLYDGGGSYEQYF
v_gene: TRBV27
abundance: .

CDR3aa: CASRPNRANTEAFF
v_gene: TRBV11-2
abundance: .

CDR3aa: CAISELLYNSPLHF
v_gene: TRBV10-3
abundance: .

CDR3aa: CASSLEWGSYNSPLHF
v_gene: TRBV7-2
abundance: .

CDR3aa: CASSSRISSYNEQFF
v_gene: TRBV6-6
abundance: .

CDR3aa: CASSALLSAGGLGEQFF
v_gene: TRBV9
abundance: .

CDR3aa: CASSLVPGPEPQHF
v_gene: TRBV5-1
abundance: .

CDR3aa: CASSGLAGYDEQFF
v_gene: TRBV6-1
abundance: .

CDR3aa: CASSERGQGATEAFF
v_gene: TRBV6-1
abundance: .

CDR3aa: CASSLEETQYF
v_gene: TRBV11-2
abundance: .

CDR3aa: CASSEVYNEQFF
v_gene: TRBV2
abundance: .

CDR3aa: CASSQGSEKLFF
v_gene: TRBV5-5
abundance: .